Listed below are T cell receptor beta chains from one sample, sequenced in a study of blood T cell repertoires in COVID-19. Profiling relied on immunoSEQ multiplex PCR, and the TCRdb table lists in-frame clones only, not all of them. The repertoire holds about 26,000 clones, with around 90% as singletons. Sequenced material: peripheral blood. Receptors were obtained from a human donor in a cohort sampled during active COVID-19. Both conserved end residues are part of each CDR3. A D gene is named only where the DNA matches it firmly. Size is omitted from some rows. Given values are once, few, many or a class for expanded clones.

v_call	j_call	clone_size	d_call	cdr3_aa	cdr3_nt
TRBV19	TRBJ1-5	few	.	CASSAGGNQPQHF	TGTGCCAGTAGTGCCGGGGGCAATCAGCCCCAGCATTTT
TRBV4-2	TRBJ2-5	.	.	CASSQDQSQGPGTQYF	TGTGCCAGCAGCCAAGATCAGTCCCAGGGTCCGGGGACCCAGTACTTC
TRBV9	TRBJ1-1	.	.	CASSSTGQSNTEAFF	TGTGCCAGCAGCTCGACCGGACAATCGAACACTGAAGCTTTCTTT
TRBV5-1	TRBJ2-7	.	.	CASSLGTESYEQYF	TGCGCCAGCAGCTTGGGGACAGAGTCCTACGAGCAGTACTTC
TRBV7-9	TRBJ2-1	.	.	CASSSVVGGPSRDEQFF	TGTGCCAGCAGCTCTGTTGTGGGGGGGCCTTCGAGGGATGAGCAGTTCTTC
TRBV15	TRBJ2-7	.	TRBD1	CATSRERGRAYEQYF	TGTGCCACCAGCAGAGAAAGGGGGCGCGCCTACGAGCAGTACTTC
TRBV7-6	TRBJ2-3	.	TRBD2	CASSRVGLAEVDTQYF	TGTGCCAGCAGCCGAGTGGGACTAGCGGAGGTGGATACGCAGTATTTT
TRBV5-1	TRBJ2-1	.	.	CASSLGGIGSYNEQFF	TGCGCCAGCAGCTTGGGCGGGATCGGTTCCTACAATGAGCAGTTCTTC
TRBV6-4	TRBJ2-1	.	.	CASSDSAHAVRREQFF	TGTGCCAGCAGTGACTCTGCGCACGCGGTGAGACGGGAGCAGTTCTTC
TRBV5-1	TRBJ2-1	.	.	CASSRDGGMDNEQFF	TGCGCCAGCAGCAGGGACGGAGGGATGGACAATGAGCAGTTCTTC
TRBV7-9	TRBJ2-1	.	TRBD2	CASSSGTSGGDEQFF	TGTGCCAGCAGCTCCGGGACTAGCGGGGGCGATGAGCAGTTCTTC
TRBV7-6	TRBJ2-7	.	TRBD2	CASTPGLAGNRPYEQYF	TGTGCCAGCACCCCCGGGCTAGCGGGAAATAGACCCTACGAGCAGTACTTC
TRBV10-1	TRBJ1-6	.	.	CASRKGDNSPLHF	TGCGCCAGCAGAAAGGGAGATAATTCACCCCTCCACTTT
TRBV5-5	TRBJ2-7	.	.	CASSSGFGSYEQYF	TGTGCCAGCAGCTCTGGCTTCGGGTCCTACGAGCAGTACTTC
TRBV14	TRBJ2-5	.	.	CASSWTAQETQYF	TGTGCCAGCAGCTGGACAGCACAAGAGACCCAGTACTTC
TRBV2	TRBJ2-2	.	TRBD1	CASTRTGRLAGELFF	TGTGCCAGCACTAGGACAGGGCGTCTTGCCGGGGAGCTGTTTTTT
TRBV3-1/TRBV3-2	TRBJ1-2	.	.	CASSQAGSDYGYTF	TGTGCCAGCAGCCAAGCAGGGTCGGACTATGGCTACACCTTC
TRBV10-3	TRBJ2-1	.	TRBD2	CAISETSGDYNEQFF	TGTGCCATCAGTGAGACTAGCGGGGACTACAATGAGCAGTTCTTC
TRBV11-2	TRBJ2-2	.	TRBD1	CASSLTGWGTAGELFF	TGTGCCAGCAGCTTGACAGGGTGGGGGACGGCCGGGGAGCTGTTTTTT
TRBV28	TRBJ1-4	.	.	CASSLREKLFF	TGTGCCAGCAGTTTGAGGGAAAAACTGTTTTTT
TRBV29-1	TRBJ2-1	.	.	CSVRVSYNEQFF	TGCAGCGTTCGGGTTTCCTACAATGAGCAGTTCTTC
TRBV2	TRBJ2-5	.	TRBD2	CASSGPLREAGGTQYF	TGTGCCAGCAGTGGTCCTCTACGGGAGGCCGGGGGGACCCAGTACTTC
TRBV15	TRBJ1-2	.	.	CATSRGSQGFTYSGGYTF	TGTGCCACCAGCAGAGGTTCACAGGGTTTCACTTACTCGGGTGGCTACACCTTC
TRBV2	TRBJ1-2	.	.	CASSDWRSYGYTF	TGTGCCAGCAGTGATTGGAGGAGCTATGGCTACACCTTC
TRBV3-1/TRBV3-2	TRBJ1-5	.	.	CASSQGGRAGQPPQPQHF	TGTGCCAGCAGCCAAGGGGGAAGAGCCGGACAGCCTCCCCAGCCCCAGCATTTT
TRBV6-5	TRBJ2-2	.	.	CASSYAGGELFF	TGTGCCAGCAGTTACGCAGGCGGGGAGCTGTTTTTT
TRBV18	TRBJ2-7	.	.	CASSRGAASSYEQYF	TGTGCCAGCTCCCGAGGAGCGGCGAGCTCCTACGAGCAGTACTTC
TRBV4-1	TRBJ2-3	once	TRBD2	CASSQGLAGVFSTDTQYF	TGCGCCAGCAGCCAAGGACTAGCGGGAGTTTTTAGCACAGATACGCAGTATTTT
TRBV6-1	TRBJ1-2	once	.	CASSEAGGRKSYTF	TGTGCCAGCAGTGAAGCAGGGGGACGGAAGAGCTACACCTTC
TRBV4-2	TRBJ1-1	once	.	CASSQDRDTEAFF	TGTGCCAGCAGCCAAGACAGGGACACTGAAGCTTTCTTT
TRBV19	TRBJ2-7	.	TRBD1	CASSIHHSAWDSREQYF	TGTGCCAGTAGTATACACCATTCCGCCTGGGACAGTCGGGAGCAGTACTTC
TRBV7-2	TRBJ1-1	.	.	CASSLGRGSGTEAFF	TGTGCCAGCAGCTTAGGTCGGGGTTCGGGCACTGAAGCTTTCTTT
TRBV7-3	TRBJ2-7	.	.	CASSLGYGSEQYF	TGTGCCAGCAGCTTAGGTTATGGGAGCGAGCAGTACTTC
TRBV2	TRBJ1-2	.	.	CASSERREGWGNYGYTF	TGTGCCAGCAGTGAAAGGAGGGAGGGATGGGGAAACTATGGCTACACCTTC
TRBV20-1	TRBJ1-2	.	.	CSGGGPPGYTF	TGCAGTGGGGGGGGACCCCCCGGCTACACCTTC
TRBV18	TRBJ1-2	once	TRBD1	CASSLGTAYGYTF	TGTGCCAGCTCACTAGGGACAGCTTATGGCTACACCTTC
TRBV9	TRBJ2-7	.	.	CASSPREGAIYEQYF	TGTGCCAGCAGCCCCCGGGAGGGGGCAATCTACGAGCAGTACTTC
TRBV5-1	TRBJ2-5	.	TRBD1	CASSLGQGETQYF	TGCGCCAGCAGCTTGGGACAGGGGGAGACCCAGTACTTC
TRBV10-3	TRBJ2-7	.	TRBD1	CAISSPTTGWHLYEQYF	TGTGCCATCAGCTCCCCTACGACAGGGTGGCATTTGTACGAGCAGTACTTC
TRBV13	TRBJ2-3	.	.	CASSLLEGTQYF	TGTGCCAGCAGCCTACTTGAGGGTACGCAGTATTTT
TRBV7-3	TRBJ2-1	.	.	CASSLGGTPQFF	TGTGCCAGCAGCTTAGGGGGGACTCCGCAGTTCTTC
TRBV15	TRBJ2-5	.	TRBD1	CATSPGQDQETQYF	TGTGCCACCAGCCCGGGACAGGACCAAGAGACCCAGTACTTC
TRBV19	TRBJ2-3	.	TRBD2	CASSSGGSSADTQYF	TGTGCCAGTAGTAGCGGCGGGAGTTCCGCAGATACGCAGTATTTT
TRBV7-9	TRBJ2-3	.	.	CALIAFSADTQYF	TGTGCCCTCATAGCGTTTAGTGCAGATACGCAGTATTTT
TRBV7-6	TRBJ2-1	.	.	CASSSTPYNEQFF	TGTGCCAGCAGCTCCACTCCGTACAATGAGCAGTTCTTC
TRBV5-4	TRBJ2-1	.	TRBD1	CASSLDRGPYNEQFF	TGTGCCAGCAGCTTGGACAGGGGGCCTTACAATGAGCAGTTCTTC
TRBV6-1	TRBJ2-2	.	.	CASSEVGGATGELFF	TGTGCCAGCAGTGAAGTTGGGGGCGCGACCGGGGAGCTGTTTTTT
TRBV5-1	TRBJ1-2	.	TRBD1	CASRPRAGQGTNYGYTF	TGCGCCAGCAGACCCCGGGCAGGACAGGGAACTAACTATGGCTACACCTTC